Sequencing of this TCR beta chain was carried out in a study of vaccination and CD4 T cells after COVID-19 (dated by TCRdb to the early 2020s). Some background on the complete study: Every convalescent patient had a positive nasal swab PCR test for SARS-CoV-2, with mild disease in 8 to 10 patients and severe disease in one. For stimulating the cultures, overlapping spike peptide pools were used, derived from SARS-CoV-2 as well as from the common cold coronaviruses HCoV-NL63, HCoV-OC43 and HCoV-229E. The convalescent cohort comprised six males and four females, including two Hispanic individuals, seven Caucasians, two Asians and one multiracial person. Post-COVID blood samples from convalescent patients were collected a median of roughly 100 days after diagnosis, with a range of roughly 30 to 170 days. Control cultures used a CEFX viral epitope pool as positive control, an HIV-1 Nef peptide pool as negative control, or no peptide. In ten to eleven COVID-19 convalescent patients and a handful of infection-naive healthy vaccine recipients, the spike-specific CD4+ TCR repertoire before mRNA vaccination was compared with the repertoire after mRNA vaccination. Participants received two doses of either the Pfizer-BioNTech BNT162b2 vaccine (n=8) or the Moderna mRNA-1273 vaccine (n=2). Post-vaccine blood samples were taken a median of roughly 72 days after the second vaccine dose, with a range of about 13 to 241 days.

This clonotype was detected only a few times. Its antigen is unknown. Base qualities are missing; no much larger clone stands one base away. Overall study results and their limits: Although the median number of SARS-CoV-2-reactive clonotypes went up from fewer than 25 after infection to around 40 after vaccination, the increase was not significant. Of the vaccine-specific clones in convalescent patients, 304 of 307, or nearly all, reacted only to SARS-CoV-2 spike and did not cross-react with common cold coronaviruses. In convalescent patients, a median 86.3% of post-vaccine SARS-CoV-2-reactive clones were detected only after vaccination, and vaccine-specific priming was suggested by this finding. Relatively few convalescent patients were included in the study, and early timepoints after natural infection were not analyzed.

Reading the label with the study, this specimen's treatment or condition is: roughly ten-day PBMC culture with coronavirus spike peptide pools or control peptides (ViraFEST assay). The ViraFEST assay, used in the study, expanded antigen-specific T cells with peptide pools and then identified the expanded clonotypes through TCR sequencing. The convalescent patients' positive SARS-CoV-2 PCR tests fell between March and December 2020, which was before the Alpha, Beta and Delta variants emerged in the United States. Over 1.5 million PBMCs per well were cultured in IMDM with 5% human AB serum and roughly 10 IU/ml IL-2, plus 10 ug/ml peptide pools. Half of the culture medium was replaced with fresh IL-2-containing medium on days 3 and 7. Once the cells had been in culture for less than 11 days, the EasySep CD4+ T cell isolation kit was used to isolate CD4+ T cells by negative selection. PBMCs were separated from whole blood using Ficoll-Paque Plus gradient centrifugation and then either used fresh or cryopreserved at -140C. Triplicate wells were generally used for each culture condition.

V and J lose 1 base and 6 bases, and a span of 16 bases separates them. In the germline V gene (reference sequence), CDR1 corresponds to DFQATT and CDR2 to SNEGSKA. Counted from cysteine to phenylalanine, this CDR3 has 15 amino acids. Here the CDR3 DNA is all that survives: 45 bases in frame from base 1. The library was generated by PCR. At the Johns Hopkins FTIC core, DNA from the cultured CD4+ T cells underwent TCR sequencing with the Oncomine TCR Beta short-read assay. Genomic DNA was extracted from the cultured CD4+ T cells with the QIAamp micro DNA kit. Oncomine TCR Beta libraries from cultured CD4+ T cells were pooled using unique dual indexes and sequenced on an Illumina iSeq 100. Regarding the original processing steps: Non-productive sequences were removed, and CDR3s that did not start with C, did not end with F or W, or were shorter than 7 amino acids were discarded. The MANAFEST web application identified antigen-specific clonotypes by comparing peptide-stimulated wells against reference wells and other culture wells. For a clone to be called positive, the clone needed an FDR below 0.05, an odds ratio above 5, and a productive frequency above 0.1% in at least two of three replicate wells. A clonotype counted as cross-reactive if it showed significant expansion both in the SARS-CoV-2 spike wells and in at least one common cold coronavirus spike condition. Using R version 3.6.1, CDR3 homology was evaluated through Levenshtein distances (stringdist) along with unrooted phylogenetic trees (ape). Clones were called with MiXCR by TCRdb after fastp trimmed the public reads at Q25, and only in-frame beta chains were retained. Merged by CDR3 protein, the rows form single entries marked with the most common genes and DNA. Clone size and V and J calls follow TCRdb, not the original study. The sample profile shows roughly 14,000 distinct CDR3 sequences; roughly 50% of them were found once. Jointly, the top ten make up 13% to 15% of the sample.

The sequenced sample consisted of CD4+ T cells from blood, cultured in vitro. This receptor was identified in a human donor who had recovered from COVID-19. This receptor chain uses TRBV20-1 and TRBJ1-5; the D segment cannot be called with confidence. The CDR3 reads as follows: CSARGGRGAGQPQHF. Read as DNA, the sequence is TGCAGTGCTAGAGGTGGGCGGGGAGCAGGTCAGCCCCAGCATTTT.